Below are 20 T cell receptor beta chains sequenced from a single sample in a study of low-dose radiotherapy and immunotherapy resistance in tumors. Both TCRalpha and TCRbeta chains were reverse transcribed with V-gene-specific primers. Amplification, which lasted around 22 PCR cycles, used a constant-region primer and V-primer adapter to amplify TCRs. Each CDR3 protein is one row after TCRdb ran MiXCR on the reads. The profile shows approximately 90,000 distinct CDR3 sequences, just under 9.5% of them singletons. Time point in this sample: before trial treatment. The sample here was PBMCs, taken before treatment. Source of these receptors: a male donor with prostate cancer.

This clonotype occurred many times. CDR3 loop: CATSAPPGTSGPISYNEQFF. The CDR3 DNA reads as TGTGCCACCAGTGCTCCCCCTGGGACTAGCGGTCCAATATCCTACAATGAGCAGTTCTTC. The J gene is TRBJ2-1, the V gene TRBV24-1; 11 positions agree with TRBD2. Germline V gives CDR1 KGHDR, CDR2 SFDVKD. There are 20 residues in the CDR3. V dropped 5 bases and J dropped 1; count of bases not matched to a gene: 15.

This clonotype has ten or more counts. The CDR3, as DNA: TGTGCCGCCGGGACAGCTCCCCAGCCCCAGCATTTT. Translating it yields CAAGTAPQPQHF. The gene calls are TRBV27 and TRBJ1-5, with 7 nucleotides matching TRBD1. This CDR3 has 12 amino acids. V dropped 11 bases and J dropped 7; count of bases not matched to a gene: 8. Per germline, CDR1 MNHEY and CDR2 SMNVEV (reference sequence).

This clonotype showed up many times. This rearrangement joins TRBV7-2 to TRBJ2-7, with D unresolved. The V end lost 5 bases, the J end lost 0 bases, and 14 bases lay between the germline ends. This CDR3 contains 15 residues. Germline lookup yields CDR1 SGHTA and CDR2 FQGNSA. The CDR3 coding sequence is TGTGCCAGCAGCACTGAGAGGACGGTCTCCTACGAGCAGTACTTC. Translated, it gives CASSTERTVSYEQYF. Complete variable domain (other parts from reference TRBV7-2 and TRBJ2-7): GAGVSQSPSNKVTEKGKDVELRCDPISGHTALYWYRQSLGQGLEFLIYFQGNSAPDKSGLPSDRFSAERTGGSVSTLTIQRTQQEDSAVYLCASSTERTVSYEQYFGPGTRLTVT.

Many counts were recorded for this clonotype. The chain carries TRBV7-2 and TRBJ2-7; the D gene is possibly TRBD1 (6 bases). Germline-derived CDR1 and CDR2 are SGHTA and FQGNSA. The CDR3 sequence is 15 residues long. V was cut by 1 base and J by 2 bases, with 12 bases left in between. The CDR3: CASSLGQGRTYEQYF. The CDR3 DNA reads TGTGCCAGCAGCTTAGGTCAGGGGAGAACCTACGAGCAGTACTTC.

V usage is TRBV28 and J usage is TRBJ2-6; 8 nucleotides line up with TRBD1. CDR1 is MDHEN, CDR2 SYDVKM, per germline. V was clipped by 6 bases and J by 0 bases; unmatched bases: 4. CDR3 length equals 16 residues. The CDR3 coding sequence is TGTGCCAGCAGACAAACAGGGGGCTCTGGGGCCAACGTCCTGACTTTC. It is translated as CASRQTGGSGANVLTF.

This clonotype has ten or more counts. The CDR3 is CSAMRGREETQYF. As DNA, the CDR3 is TGCAGTGCTATGAGGGGGAGGGAGGAGACCCAGTACTTC. The chain links TRBV20-1 to TRBJ2-5, with D perhaps TRBD2 (7 bases). This CDR3 region has 13 residues. The V and J ends lost 4 bases and 5 bases respectively, with 14 bases between them. Germline-derived CDR1 and CDR2 are DFQATT and SNEGSKA (reference sequence).

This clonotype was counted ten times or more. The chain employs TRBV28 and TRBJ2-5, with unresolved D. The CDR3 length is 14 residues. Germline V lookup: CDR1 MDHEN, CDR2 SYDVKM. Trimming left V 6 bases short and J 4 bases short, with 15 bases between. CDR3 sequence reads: CASSETGPAETQYF. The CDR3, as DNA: TGTGCCAGCAGCGAGACCGGACCCGCAGAGACCCAGTACTTC.

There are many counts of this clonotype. CDR3: CSATGTANTGELFF. CDR3 sequence (DNA): TGCAGTGCAACCGGGACTGCGAACACCGGGGAGCTGTTTTTT. The chain links TRBV20-1 to TRBJ2-2; a possible D gene is TRBD2 (6 bases). The germline V gene has CDR1 DFQATT and CDR2 SNEGSKA (reference sequence). The CDR3 is 14 amino acids. Deletions cut 6 bases from V and 0 bases from J, with 11 bases between.

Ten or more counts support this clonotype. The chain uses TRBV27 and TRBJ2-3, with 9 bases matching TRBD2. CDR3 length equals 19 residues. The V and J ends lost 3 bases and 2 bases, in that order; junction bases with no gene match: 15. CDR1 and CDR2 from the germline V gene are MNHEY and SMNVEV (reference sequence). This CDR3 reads CASSFFEVRLAGITDTQYF. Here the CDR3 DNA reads TGTGCCAGCAGTTTTTTTGAGGTGCGGCTAGCGGGAATCACAGATACGCAGTATTTT.

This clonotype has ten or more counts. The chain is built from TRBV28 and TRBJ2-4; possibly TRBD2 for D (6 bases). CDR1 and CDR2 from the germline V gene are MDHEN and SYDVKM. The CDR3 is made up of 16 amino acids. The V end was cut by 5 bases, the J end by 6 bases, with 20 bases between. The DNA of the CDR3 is TGTGCCAGCAGTCACGCGGGGCCGGAGGATAGAAACATTCAGTACTTC. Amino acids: CASSHAGPEDRNIQYF.

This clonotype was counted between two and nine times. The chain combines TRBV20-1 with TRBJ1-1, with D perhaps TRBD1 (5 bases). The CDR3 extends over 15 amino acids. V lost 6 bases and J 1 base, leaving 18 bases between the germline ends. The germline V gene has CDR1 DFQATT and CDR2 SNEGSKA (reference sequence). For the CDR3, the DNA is TGCAGTGCACGAGATTCCAGGGTCGGGAACACTGAAGCTTTCTTT. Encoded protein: CSARDSRVGNTEAFF.

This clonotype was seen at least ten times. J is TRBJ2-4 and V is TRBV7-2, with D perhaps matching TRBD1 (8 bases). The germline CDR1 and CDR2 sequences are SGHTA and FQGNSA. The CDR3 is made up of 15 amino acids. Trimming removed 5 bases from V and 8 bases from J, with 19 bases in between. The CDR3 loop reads CASSPRQGTTDIQYF. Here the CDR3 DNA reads TGTGCCAGCAGCCCTAGACAGGGGACTACCGACATTCAGTACTTC.

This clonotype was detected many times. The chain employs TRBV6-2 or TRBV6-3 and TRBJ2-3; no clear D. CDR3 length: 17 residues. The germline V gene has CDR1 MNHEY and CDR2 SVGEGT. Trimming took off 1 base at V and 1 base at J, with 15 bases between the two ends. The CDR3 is CASSYLLAKPRTDTQYF. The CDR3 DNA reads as TGTGCCAGCAGTTACTTGTTGGCTAAACCACGCACAGATACGCAGTATTTT.

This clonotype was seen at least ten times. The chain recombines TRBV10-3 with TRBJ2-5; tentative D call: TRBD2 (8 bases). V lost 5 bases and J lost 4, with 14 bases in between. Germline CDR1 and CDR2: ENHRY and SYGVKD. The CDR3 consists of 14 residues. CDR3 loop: CAISKGAGGETQYF. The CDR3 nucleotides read TGTGCCATCAGTAAGGGGGCGGGAGGAGAGACCCAGTACTTC.

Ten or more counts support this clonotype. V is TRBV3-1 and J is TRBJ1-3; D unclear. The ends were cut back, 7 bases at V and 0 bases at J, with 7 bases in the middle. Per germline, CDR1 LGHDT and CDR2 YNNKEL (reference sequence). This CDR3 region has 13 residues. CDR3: CASTALSGNTIYF. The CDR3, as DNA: TGTGCCAGCACGGCCCTCTCTGGAAACACCATATATTTT.

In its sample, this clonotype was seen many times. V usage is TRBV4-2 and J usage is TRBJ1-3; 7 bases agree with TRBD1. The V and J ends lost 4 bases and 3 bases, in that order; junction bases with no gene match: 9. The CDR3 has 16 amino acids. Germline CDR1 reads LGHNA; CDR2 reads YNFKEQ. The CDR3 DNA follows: TGTGCCAGCAGCCTTTCATATGGACAGGTTGGAAACACCATATATTTT. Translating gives CASSLSYGQVGNTIYF.

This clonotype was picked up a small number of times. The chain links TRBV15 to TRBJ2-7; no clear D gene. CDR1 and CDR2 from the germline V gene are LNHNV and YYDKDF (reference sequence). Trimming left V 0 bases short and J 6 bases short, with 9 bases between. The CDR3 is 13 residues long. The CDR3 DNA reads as TGTGCCACCAGCAGAGATTATCTGGGCGAGCAGTACTTC. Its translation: CATSRDYLGEQYF.

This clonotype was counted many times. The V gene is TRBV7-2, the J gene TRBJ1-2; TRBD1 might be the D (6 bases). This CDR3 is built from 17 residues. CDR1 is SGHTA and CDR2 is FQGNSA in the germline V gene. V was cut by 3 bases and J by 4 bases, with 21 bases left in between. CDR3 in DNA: TGTGCCAGCAGCTTTGCCGGGGCACAGGGACGGGGCTATGGCTACACCTTC. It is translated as CASSFAGAQGRGYGYTF.

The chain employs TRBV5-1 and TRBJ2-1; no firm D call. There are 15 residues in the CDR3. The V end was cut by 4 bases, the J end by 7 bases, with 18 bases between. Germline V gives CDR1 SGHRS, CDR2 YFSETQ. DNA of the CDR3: TGCGCCAGCAGCCAGGCCGGCTCCGCCGGGAATGAGCAGTTCTTC. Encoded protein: CASSQAGSAGNEQFF.

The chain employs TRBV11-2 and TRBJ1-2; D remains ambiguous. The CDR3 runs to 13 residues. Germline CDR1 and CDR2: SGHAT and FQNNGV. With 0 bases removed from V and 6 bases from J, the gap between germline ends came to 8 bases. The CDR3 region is CASSLEVGDGYTF. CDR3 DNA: TGTGCCAGCAGCTTAGAGGTCGGGGATGGCTACACCTTC.